This TCR beta chain was found in a study of T cells after yellow fever vaccination. General study results and limits: Re-detected after boosting: most primary clones, 96% of CD4 and about 85% of CD8. Peaking on day 5 versus 15, the secondary response was faster but weaker.

As TCR cDNA was made by 5'RACE template switching, a universal primer site and UMIs were added. TCRdb analysed the 5' RACE reads with MiXCR anew, one entry per CDR3 protein. The table has approximately 550,000 distinct CDR3 sequences, about 13% seen once. The table lists this clonotype with a few counts. Its antigen remains unidentified. Per germline, CDR1 SGHAT and CDR2 FQNNGV. V lost 1 base and J lost 6, with 10 bases in between. This CDR3 spans 14 amino acids. V is TRBV11-2 and J is TRBJ2-1, with D perhaps matching TRBD1 (5 bases). The material sequenced was PBMCs, taken on the day of the yellow fever booster vaccination. The clonotype originates from a man aged 30 to 39 who received the YFV17D yellow fever vaccine. The CDR3 loop reads CASSLAGLLNEQFF. CDR3 nucleotide sequence: TGTGCCAGCAGCTTAGCAGGGCTCCTCAATGAGCAGTTCTTC.